The T cell receptor (beta chain) under discussion was sequenced for a study of blood T cell repertoires in COVID-19 (dated by TCRdb to about 2020). About the full investigation: Samples covering the acute and convalescent phases of COVID-19 were provided by collaborators in the United States, Italy and Spain. The prospective study material was composed of cDNA or gDNA derived from T cells, B-cell-depleted T cells, or PBMCs. The dataset comprised deeply sampled blood TCRbeta repertoires from subjects exposed to, actively infected with, or recovered from COVID-19. The repertoires were made available in a free public database intended to serve as a resource for research on the immune response to SARS-CoV-2. Samples were obtained from the ongoing ImmuneRACE study (first 160 participants) and from about 1,300 subjects provided by 6 global collaborators. Nearly every sample came with metadata listing a de-identified subject ID, COVID-19 status, age in years and sex. Where HLA class I and class II types were available, the types were taken from metadata supplied by the sample provider, not from assay-based typing.

Participants in the prospective study were aged about 18 to 95 years, lived in 24 United States geographic areas, and enrolled through a virtual design. In the prospective study, participants were assigned to cohorts based on the clinical history participants reported in a screening survey and a study questionnaire. Recovered participants in ImmuneRACE Cohort 3 were defined as having two consecutive negative NP/OP PCR tests, clearance from a healthcare professional, or resolution of symptoms. Mobile phlebotomists in the prospective study collected whole blood, serum and a nasopharyngeal or oropharyngeal swab from every participant. Prospective study participants could optionally give additional blood draws and questionnaires over an approximately two-month period. Before DNA extraction, blood samples from the prospective study were shipped at room temperature or frozen. The immunoSEQ Assay, a bias-controlled multiplex PCR, was used to amplify TCRbeta CDR3 regions from genomic DNA. As for how the authors treated the data: The number of nucleated cells in each sample was estimated from the amplification of reference gene primers within the assay. To quantify the absolute abundance of each unique TCRbeta CDR3 rearrangement, sequence reads were collapsed and filtered. For each sample, productive Simpson clonality was calculated as the square root of Simpson's diversity index over productive rearrangements. In TCRdb, the immuneACCESS table is reduced to in-frame sequences with V and J assigned. These tables do not hold every clone; where another copy was compared, an unresolved V gene accounts for under half, and the others remain unexplained. The V and J calls and the clone size are those of that table, but D and trimming were determined from the DNA. The sample includes approximately 270,000 clones, with around 85% observed a single time. The ten most abundant clones make up over 1.5% of the sample.

The paper as a whole reports these results and caveats: The quantity of clinical and demographic metadata differed by source and by participant and was supplied without curation.

Trimming accounts for 2 bases at V and 4 bases at J, while the number of junction bases matched to no gene is 10. Based on the germline V gene, the CDR1 and CDR2 sequences are MDHEN and SYDVKM. The cysteine opens and the phenylalanine closes a CDR3 of 16 amino acids. Just the 48-base CDR3 DNA is kept, in frame starting at base 1. On this clone itself: Its antigen is currently not known. It has no much larger one-base neighbor in the sample; base qualities were not kept.

This clonotype was sampled from a woman aged 45-60 years who had recovered from COVID-19. Rearrangement joined TRBV28 to TRBJ2-7, with 8 junctional bases fitting TRBD2. What was sequenced was PBMCs or T cells enriched from blood (not recorded which). The CDR3 region has the sequence CASSLRPGTSKYEQYF. The DNA sequence follows: TGTGCCAGCAGTTTACGTCCCGGGACTAGTAAATACGAGCAGTACTTC.